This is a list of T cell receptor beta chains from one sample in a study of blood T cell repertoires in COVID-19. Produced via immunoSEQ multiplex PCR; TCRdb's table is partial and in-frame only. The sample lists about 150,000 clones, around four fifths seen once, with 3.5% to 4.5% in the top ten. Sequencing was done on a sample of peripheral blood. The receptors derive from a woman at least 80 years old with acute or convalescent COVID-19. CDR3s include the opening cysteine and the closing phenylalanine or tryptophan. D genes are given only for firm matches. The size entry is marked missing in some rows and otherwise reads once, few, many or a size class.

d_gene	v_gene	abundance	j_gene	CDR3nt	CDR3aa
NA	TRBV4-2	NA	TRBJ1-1	TGTGCCAGCAGCCAAGAGCGTTTGGGCAGGAGGAATGAAGCTTTCTTT	CASSQERLGRRNEAFF
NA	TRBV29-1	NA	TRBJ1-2	TGCAGCGTTGGTGCAGGGAATGGCTACACCTTC	CSVGAGNGYTF
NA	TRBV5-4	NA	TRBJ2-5	TGTGCCAGCAGCGAGACGGGGGGCAAGGGAAAAGAGACCCAGTACTTC	CASSETGGKGKETQYF
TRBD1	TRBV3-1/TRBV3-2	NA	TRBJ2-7	TGTGCCAGCAGCCAACCGGGACAGGGGACCCACGAGCAGTACTTC	CASSQPGQGTHEQYF
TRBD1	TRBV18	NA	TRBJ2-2	TGTGCCAGCTCACCGGACAGGGCAGGCACCGGGGAGCTGTTTTTT	CASSPDRAGTGELFF
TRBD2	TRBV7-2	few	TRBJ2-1	TGTGCCAGCTCCCAGACCAGCGGGAGTTGGAACAATGAGCAGTTCTTC	CASSQTSGSWNNEQFF
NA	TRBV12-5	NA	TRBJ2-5	TGTGCTAGTGGTAGAGGGGGCCAAGAGACCCAGTACTTC	CASGRGGQETQYF
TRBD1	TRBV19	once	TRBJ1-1	TGTGCCAGTAGTACGGACAGGGGTGACACTGAAGCTTTCTTT	CASSTDRGDTEAFF
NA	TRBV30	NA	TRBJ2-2	TGTGCCTGGGGTCTCCCCTCCCGGAGCAGGGAGCTGTTTTTT	CAWGLPSRSRELFF
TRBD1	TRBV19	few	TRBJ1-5	TGTGCCAGTAGTATCGGACAGGGGAATAGCAATCAGCCCCAGCATTTT	CASSIGQGNSNQPQHF
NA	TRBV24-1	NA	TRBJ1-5	TGTGCCACCAGTCGTGGAGGCAATCAGCCCCAGCATTTT	CATSRGGNQPQHF
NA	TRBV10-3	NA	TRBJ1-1	TGTGCCATCAGTGAGTCGGCGGGGAACACTGAAGCTTTCTTT	CAISESAGNTEAFF
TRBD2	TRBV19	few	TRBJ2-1	TGTGCCAGTAGGAATACCCCTAGCGGATACAATGAGCAGTTCTTC	CASRNTPSGYNEQFF
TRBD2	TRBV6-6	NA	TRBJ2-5	TGTGCCAGCACTCGGACTAGCGGGGGCCGGGGAGAGACCCAGTACTTC	CASTRTSGGRGETQYF
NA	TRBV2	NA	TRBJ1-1	TGTGCCAGCAGTGAGTTAGGCAGCGGCACTGAAGCTTTCTTT	CASSELGSGTEAFF
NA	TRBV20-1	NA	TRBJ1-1	TGCAGTGCTAGTCCGTACTTTGGGGGGGGCACTGAAGCTTTCTTT	CSASPYFGGGTEAFF
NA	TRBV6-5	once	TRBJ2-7	TGTGCCAGCAGCCGGAGCGGCGCTTCCGCCTACGAGCAGTACTTC	CASSRSGASAYEQYF
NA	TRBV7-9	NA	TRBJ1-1	TGTGCCAGCAGCTTGGGGGCGGAGCAGAAAGCTTTCTTT	CASSLGAEQKAFF
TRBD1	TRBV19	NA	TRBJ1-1	TGTGCCAGTAGACAGGGGGCATCTGAAGCTTTCTTT	CASRQGASEAFF
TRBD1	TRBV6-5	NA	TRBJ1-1	TGTGCCAGCAGTTACTCTGGGACAGAGAACACTGAAGCTTTCTTT	CASSYSGTENTEAFF
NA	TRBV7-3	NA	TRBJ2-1	TGTGCCAGCAGCTTATTGAGACCACTGGGAGGGGGTTACAATGAGCAGTTCTTC	CASSLLRPLGGGYNEQFF
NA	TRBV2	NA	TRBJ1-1	TGTGCCAGCACCCTGGGTGCGACAACCAAAGCTTTCTTT	CASTLGATTKAFF
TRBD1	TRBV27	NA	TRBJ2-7	TGTGCCAGCAGCCCAGACAGGGTTCACGAGCAGTACTTC	CASSPDRVHEQYF
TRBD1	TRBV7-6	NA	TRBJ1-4	TGTGCCAGCAGCTTAGGAGGGGGCACAACTAATGAAAAACTGTTTTTT	CASSLGGGTTNEKLFF
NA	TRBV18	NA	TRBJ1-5	TGTGCCAGCTCACCGGGGCCCGGGAATCAGCCCCAGCATTTT	CASSPGPGNQPQHF
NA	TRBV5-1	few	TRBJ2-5	TGCGCCAGCAGCATACAGGGCCACCAAGAGACCCAGTACTTC	CASSIQGHQETQYF
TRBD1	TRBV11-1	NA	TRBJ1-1	TGTGCCAGCAGCTTAGACAGGGGGTATGAAGCTTTCTTT	CASSLDRGYEAFF
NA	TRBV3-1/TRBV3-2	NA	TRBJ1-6	TGTGCCAGCACCCGCTCTTGGACAACATATAATTCACCCCTCCACTTT	CASTRSWTTYNSPLHF
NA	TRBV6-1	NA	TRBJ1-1	TGTGCCAGCAGTGAACTGACTGAAGCTTTCTTT	CASSELTEAFF
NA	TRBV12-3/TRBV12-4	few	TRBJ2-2	TGTGCCAGCAGGACACGGAACACCGGGGAGCTGTTTTTT	CASRTRNTGELFF
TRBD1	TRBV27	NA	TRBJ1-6	TGTGCCGGACATGGGGCGCGGGGACAGCACGTCCACTTT	CAGHGARGQHVHF
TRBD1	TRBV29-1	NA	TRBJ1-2	TGCAGCGTAGACAGGGGCGGCTACACCTTC	CSVDRGGYTF